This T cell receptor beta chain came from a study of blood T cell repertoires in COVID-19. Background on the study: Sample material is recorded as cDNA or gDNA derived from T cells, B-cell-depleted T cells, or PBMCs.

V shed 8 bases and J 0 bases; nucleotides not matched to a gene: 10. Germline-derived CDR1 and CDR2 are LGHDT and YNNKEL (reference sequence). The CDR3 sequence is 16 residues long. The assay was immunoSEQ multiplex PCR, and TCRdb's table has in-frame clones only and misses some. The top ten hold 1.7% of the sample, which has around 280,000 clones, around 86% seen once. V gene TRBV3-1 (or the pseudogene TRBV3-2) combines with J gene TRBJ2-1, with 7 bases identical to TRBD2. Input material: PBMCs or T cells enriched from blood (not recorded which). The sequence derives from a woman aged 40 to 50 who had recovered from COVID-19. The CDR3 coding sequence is TGTGCCAGCCGCCGGGGATCGGGGGGCTCCTACAATGAGCAGTTCTTC. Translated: CASRRGSGGSYNEQFF.